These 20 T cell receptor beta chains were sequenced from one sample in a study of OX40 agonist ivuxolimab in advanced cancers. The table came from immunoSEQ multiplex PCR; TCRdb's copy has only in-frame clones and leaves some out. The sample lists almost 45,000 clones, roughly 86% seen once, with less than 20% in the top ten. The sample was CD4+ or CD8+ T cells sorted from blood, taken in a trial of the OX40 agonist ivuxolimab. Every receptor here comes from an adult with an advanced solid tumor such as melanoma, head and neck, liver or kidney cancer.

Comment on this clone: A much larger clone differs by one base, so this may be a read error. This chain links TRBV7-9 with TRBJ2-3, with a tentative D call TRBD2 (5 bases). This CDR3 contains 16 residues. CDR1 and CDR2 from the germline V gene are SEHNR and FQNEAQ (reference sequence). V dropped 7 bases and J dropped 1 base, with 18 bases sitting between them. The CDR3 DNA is TGTGCCAGCAATCCCGTGGGCGGAGGACGCACAGATACGCAGTATTTT. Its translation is CASNPVGGGRTDTQYF. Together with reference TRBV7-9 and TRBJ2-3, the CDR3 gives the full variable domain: DTGVSQNPRHKITKRGQNVTFRCDPISEHNRLYWYRQTLGQGPEFLTYFQNEAQLEKSRLLSDRFSAERPKGSFSTLEIQRTEQGDSAMYLCASNPVGGGRTDTQYFGPGTRLTVL.

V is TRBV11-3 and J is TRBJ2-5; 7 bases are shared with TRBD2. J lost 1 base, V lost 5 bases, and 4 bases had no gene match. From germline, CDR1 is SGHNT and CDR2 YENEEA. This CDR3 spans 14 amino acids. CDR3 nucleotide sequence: TGTGCCAGCAGCCTTTCTAGCGGCCAAGAGACCCAGTACTTC. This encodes CASSLSSGQETQYF.

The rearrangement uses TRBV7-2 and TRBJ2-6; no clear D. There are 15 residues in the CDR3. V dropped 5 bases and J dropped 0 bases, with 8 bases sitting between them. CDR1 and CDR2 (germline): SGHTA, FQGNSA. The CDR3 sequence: CASSIHHSGANVLTF. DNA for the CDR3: TGTGCCAGCAGCATCCATCACTCTGGGGCCAACGTCCTGACTTTC.

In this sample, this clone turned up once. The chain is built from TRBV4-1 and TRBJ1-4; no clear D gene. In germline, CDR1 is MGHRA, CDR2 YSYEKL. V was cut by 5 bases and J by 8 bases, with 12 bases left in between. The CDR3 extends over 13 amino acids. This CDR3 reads CASSSRPGEKLFF. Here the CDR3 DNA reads TGCGCCAGCAGCTCCCGCCCTGGGGAAAAACTGTTTTTT.

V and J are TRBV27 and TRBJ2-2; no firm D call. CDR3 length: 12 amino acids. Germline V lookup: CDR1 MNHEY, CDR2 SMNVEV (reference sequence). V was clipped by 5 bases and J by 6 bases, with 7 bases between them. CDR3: CASSLFPGELFF. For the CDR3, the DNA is TGTGCCAGCAGTCTCTTTCCCGGGGAGCTGTTTTTT.

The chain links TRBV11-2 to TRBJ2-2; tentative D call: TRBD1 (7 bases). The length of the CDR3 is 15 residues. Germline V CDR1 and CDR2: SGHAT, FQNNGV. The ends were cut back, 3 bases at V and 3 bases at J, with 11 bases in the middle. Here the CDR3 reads CASSFAGGYTGELFF. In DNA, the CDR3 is TGTGCCAGCAGCTTCGCAGGGGGGTACACCGGGGAGCTGTTTTTT.

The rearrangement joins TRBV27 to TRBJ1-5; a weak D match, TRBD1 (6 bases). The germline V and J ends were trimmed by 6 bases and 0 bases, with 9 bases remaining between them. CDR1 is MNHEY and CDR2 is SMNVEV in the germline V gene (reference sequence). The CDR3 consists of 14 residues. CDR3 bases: TGTGCCAGCAGCCAACAGGGTAGCAATCAGCCCCAGCATTTT. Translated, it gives CASSQQGSNQPQHF.

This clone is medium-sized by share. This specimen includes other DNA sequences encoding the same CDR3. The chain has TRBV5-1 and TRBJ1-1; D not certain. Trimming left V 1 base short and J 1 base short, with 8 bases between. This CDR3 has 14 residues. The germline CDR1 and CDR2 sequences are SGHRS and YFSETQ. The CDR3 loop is CASSLWEKNTEAFF. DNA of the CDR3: TGCGCCAGCAGCTTGTGGGAGAAGAACACTGAAGCTTTCTTT.

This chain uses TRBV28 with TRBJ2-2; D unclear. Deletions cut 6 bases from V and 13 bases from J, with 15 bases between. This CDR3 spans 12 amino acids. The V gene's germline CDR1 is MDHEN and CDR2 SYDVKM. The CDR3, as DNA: TGTGCCAGCAGCTCGGACCTATCCCGGCTGTTTTTT. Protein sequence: CASSSDLSRLFF.

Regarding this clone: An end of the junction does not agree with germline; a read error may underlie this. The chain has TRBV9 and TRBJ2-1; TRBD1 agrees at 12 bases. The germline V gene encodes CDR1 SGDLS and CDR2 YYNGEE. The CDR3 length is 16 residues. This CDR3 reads CASSESGTGGNNEQFF. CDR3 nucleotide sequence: TGCGCCAGCAGTGAGTCGGGGACAGGGGGCAACAATGAGCAGTTCTTC. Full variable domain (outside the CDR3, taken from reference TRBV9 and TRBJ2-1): DSGVTQTPKHLITATGQRVTLRCSPRSGDLSVYWYQQSLDQGLQFLIQYYNGEERAKGNILERFSAQQFPDLHSELNLSSLELGDSALYFCASSESGTGGNNEQFFGPGTRLTVL.

The CDR3 loop reads CASSPLKDGPEAFF. CDR3 DNA sequence: TGTGCCAGCAGTCCCCTCAAGGATGGTCCTGAAGCTTTCTTT. The chain combines TRBV28 with TRBJ1-1; D uncertain. Germline V gene data show CDR1 as MDHEN and CDR2 as SYDVKM. V lost 5 bases and J 6 bases, leaving 16 bases between the germline ends. The CDR3 runs to 14 residues.

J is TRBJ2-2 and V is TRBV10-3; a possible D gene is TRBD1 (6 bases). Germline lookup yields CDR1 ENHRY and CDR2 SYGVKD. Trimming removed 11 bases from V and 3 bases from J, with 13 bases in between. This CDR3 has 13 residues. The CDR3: CAVHSGDTGELFF. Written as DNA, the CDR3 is TGTGCCGTTCATTCAGGGGACACCGGGGAGCTGTTTTTT.

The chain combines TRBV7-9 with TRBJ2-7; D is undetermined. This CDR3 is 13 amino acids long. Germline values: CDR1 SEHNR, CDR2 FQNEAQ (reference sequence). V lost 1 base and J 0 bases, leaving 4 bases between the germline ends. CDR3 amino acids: CASSLGYSYEQYV. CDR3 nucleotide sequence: TGTGCCAGCAGCTTAGGATACTCCTACGAGCAGTACGTC.

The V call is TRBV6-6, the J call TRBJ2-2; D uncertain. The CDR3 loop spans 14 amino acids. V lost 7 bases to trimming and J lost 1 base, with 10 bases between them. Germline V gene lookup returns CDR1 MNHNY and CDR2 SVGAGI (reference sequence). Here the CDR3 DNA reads TGTGCCAGCATCTCGGACGGGAACACCGGGGAGCTGTTTTTT. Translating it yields CASISDGNTGELFF.

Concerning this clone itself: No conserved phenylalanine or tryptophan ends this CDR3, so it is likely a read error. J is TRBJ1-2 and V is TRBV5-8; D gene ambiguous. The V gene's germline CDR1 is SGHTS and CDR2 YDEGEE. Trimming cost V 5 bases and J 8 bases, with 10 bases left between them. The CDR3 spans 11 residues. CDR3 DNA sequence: TGTGCCAGCAGTGATGCGTGGGGCTACACCCTC. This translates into CASSDAWGYTL.

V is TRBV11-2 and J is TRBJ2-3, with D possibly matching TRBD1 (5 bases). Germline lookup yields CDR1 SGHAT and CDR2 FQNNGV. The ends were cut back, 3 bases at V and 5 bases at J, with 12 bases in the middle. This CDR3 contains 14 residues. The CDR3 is CASSFWVGQDTQYF. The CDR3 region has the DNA TGTGCCAGCAGCTTCTGGGTCGGACAAGATACGCAGTATTTT.

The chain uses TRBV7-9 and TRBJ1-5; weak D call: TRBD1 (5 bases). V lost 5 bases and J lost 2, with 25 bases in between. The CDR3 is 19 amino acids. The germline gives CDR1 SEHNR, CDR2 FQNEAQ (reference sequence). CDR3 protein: CASSDGTGSQANRNQPQHF. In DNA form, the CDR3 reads TGTGCCAGCAGCGACGGGACGGGCTCGCAGGCGAACCGCAATCAGCCCCAGCATTTT.

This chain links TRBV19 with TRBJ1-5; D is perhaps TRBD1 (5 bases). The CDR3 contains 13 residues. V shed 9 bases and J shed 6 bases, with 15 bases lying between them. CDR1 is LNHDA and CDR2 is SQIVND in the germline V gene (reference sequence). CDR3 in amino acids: CASRESLSQPQHF. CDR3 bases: TGTGCCAGCAGGGAATCTCTTAGTCAGCCCCAGCATTTT.

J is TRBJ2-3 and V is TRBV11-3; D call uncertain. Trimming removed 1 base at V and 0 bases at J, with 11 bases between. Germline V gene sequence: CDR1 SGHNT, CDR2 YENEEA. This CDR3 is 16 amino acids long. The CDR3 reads CASSLGSEPSTDTQYF. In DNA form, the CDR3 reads TGTGCCAGCAGCTTAGGTTCGGAACCTAGCACAGATACGCAGTATTTT.

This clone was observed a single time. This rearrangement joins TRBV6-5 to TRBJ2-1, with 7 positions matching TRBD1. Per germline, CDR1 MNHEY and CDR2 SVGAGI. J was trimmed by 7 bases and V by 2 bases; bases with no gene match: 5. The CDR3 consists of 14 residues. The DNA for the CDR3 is TGTGCCAGCAGTTACGGGACAGCCGGGAATGAGCAGTTCTTC. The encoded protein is CASSYGTAGNEQFF.